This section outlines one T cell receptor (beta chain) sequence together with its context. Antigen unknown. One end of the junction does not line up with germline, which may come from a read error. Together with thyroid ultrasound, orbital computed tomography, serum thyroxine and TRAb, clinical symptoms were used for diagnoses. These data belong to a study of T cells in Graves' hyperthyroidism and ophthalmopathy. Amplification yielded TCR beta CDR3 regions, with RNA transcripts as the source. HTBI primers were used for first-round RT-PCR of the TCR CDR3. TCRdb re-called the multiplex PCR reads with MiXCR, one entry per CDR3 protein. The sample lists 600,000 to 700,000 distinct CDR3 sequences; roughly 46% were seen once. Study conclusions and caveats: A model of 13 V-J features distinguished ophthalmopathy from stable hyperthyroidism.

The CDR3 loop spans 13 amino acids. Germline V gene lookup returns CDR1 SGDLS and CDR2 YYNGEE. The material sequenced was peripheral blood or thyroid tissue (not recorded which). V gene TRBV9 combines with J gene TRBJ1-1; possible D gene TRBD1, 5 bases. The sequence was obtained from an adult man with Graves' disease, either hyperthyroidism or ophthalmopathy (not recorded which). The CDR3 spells CASSQEGGEEAFF. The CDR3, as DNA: TGCGCCAGCAGCCAAGAGGGAGGGGAAGAAGCTTTCTTT.